The rows below give T cell receptor beta chains drawn from one sample of a study of a mutant IDH1 vaccine in newly diagnosed glioma. Only in-frame clones appear in the TCRdb table, and some are missing; sequencing was by immunoSEQ multiplex PCR. Of around 53,000 clones detected, roughly 85% appear once; the ten largest clones hold around 2.4%. This material consisted of PBMCs, taken from a glioma patient treated with radiotherapy, temozolomide or both. These receptors originate from a middle-aged man with glioma. The conserved cysteine and the conserved F or W are not part of the CDR3 here. Each record gives: V gene, J gene, CDR3 protein.

>TRBV28|TRBJ2-7
ASSLPSAGGPYEQY
>TRBV2|TRBJ1-1
ASSVHWDTEAF
>TRBV14|TRBJ2-7
ASSLLGYEQY
>TRBV13|TRBJ1-2
ASSPGTGAVLGYGYT
>TRBV27|TRBJ1-1
ASSSRGGTEAF
>TRBV7-2|TRBJ2-3
ASSLRGSAGRADTQY
>TRBV7-9|TRBJ2-1
ASLRGAGSSYNEQF
>TRBV5-1|TRBJ1-2
ASSLRGLSSRYGYT
>TRBV5-1|TRBJ2-1
ASSQLKSSDEQF
>TRBV5-6|TRBJ2-7
ASSLLPGQGIPYEQY
>TRBV14|TRBJ1-3
ASSQDHSGNTIY
>TRBV6-1|TRBJ1-5
ASKRSVYNQPQH
>TRBV5-6|TRBJ1-2
ASSLDYGYT
>TRBV7-3|TRBJ2-1
ASSPGTSLQRKSDNEQF
>TRBV14|TRBJ1-1
ASSHGGTYTEAF
>TRBV9|TRBJ2-2
ASSGMLGELF
>TRBV11-2|TRBJ1-5
ASSQSNQPQH
>TRBV7-9|TRBJ2-7
ASSQQGHEQY
>TRBV5-4|TRBJ2-2
ASRRLTGELF
>TRBV9|TRBJ2-2
ASSGGELTGELF
>TRBV7-9|TRBJ2-3
ASSPRGMSGTDTQY
>TRBV4-3|TRBJ1-1
ASSPLGRNTEAF
>TRBV7-2|TRBJ2-2
ASSYLGGTNTGELF
>TRBV6-6|TRBJ2-4
ASTGAGGAAKNIQY
>TRBV19|TRBJ1-4
ASSIQKAGQLLYEKLF
>TRBV19|TRBJ1-4
ASSMTGDPTNEKLF
>TRBV6-5|TRBJ2-7
ASSDGTGDY
>TRBV2|TRBJ1-2
ASSEAGTRYGYT
>TRBV6-1|TRBJ2-2
ASSEAGRITGELF
>TRBV6-1|TRBJ2-7
ASGPRVASSYEQY
>TRBV19|TRBJ1-3
ASSTLPGQSSSGNTIY
>TRBV2|TRBJ2-2
ASSEALGIANTGELF
>TRBV5-1|TRBJ2-5
ASSLPGQETQY
>TRBV13|TRBJ2-7
ASSSGQGIYEQY
>TRBV19|TRBJ1-4
ASTFSRDRVNEKLF
>TRBV11-2|TRBJ1-1
ASSLSAVGQEAF
>TRBV5-1|TRBJ1-1
ASRPTENTEAF
>TRBV5-1|TRBJ2-2
ASSFGERGYPNTGELF
>TRBV5-8|TRBJ2-2
ASSLRRGRTGELF